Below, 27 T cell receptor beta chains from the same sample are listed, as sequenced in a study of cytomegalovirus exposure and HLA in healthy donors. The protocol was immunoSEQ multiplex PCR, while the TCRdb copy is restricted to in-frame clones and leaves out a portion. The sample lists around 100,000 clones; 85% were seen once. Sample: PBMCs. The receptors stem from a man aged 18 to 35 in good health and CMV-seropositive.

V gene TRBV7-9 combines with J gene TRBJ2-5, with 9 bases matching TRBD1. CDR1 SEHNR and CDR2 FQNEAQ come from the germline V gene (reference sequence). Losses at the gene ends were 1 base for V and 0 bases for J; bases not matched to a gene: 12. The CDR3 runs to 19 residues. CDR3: CASSLGGTGLPGDQETQYF. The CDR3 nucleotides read TGTGCCAGCAGCTTAGGCGGGACAGGGCTGCCTGGGGACCAAGAGACCCAGTACTTC. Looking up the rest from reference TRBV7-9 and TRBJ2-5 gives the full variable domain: DTGVSQNPRHKITKRGQNVTFRCDPISEHNRLYWYRQTLGQGPEFLTYFQNEAQLEKSRLLSDRFSAERPKGSFSTLEIQRTEQGDSAMYLCASSLGGTGLPGDQETQYFGPGTRLLVL.

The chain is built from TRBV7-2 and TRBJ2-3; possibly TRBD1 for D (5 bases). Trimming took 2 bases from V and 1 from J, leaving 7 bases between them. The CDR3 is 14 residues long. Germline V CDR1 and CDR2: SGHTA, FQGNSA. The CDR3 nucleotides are TGTGCCAGCAGCTTACAGGGTGGCACAGATACGCAGTATTTT. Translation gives CASSLQGGTDTQYF.

CDR3 sequence (DNA): TGTGCCTGGGGACGGAGGTCCTTGCCCTACGAGCAGTACTTC. The encoded protein is CAWGRRSLPYEQYF. The chain is built from TRBV30 and TRBJ2-7; tentatively, D is TRBD2 (5 bases). The V gene's germline CDR1 is GTSNPN and CDR2 SVGIG (reference sequence). The CDR3 is 14 amino acids. The germline V and J ends were trimmed by 5 bases and 2 bases, with 16 bases remaining between them.

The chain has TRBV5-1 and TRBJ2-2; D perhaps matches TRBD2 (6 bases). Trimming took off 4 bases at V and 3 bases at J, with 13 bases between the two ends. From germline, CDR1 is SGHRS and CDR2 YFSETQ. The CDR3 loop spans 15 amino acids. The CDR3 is CASSIPSDYTGELFF. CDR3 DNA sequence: TGCGCCAGCAGCATACCTAGCGATTACACCGGGGAGCTGTTTTTT. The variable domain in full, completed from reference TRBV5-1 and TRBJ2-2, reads KAGVTQTPRYLIKTRGQQVTLSCSPISGHRSVSWYQQTPGQGLQFLFEYFSETQRNKGNFPGRFSGRQFSNSRSEMNVSTLELGDSALYLCASSIPSDYTGELFFGEGSRLTVL.

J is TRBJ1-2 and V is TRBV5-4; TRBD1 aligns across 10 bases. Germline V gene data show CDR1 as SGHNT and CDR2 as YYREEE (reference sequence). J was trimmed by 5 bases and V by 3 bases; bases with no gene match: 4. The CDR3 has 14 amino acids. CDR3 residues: CASSSDRGAYGYTF. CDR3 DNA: TGTGCCAGCAGCTCGGACAGGGGGGCATATGGCTACACCTTC.

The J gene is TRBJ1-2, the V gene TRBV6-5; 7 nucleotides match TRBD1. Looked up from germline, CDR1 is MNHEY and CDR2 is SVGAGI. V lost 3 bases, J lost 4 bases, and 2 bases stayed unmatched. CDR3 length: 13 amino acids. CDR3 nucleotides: TGTGCCAGCAGTTATGGGACAGTCTATGGCTACACCTTC. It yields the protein CASSYGTVYGYTF.

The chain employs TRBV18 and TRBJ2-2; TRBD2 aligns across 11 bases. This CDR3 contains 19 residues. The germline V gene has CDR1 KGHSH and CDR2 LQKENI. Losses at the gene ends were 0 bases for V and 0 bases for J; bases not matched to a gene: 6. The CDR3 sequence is CASSPPRGTSGTNTGELFF. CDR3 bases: TGTGCCAGCTCACCACCGAGGGGGACTAGCGGAACGAACACCGGGGAGCTGTTTTTT.

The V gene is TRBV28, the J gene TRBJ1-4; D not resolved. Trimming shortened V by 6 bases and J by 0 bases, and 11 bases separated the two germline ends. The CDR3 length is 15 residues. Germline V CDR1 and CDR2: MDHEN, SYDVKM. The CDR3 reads CASSLSPATNEKLFF. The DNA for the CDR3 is TGTGCCAGCAGCCTCTCTCCGGCAACTAATGAAAAACTGTTTTTT.

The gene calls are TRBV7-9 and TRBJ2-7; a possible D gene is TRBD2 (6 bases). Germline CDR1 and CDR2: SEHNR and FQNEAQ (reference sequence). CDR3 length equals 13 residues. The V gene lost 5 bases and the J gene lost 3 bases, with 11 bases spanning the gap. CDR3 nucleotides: TGTGCCAGCAGCACGGGGACTGACTACGAGCAGTACTTC. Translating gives CASSTGTDYEQYF.

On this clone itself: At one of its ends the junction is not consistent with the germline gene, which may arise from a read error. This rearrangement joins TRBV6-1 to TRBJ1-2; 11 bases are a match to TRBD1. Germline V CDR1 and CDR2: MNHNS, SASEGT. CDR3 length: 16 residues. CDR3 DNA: TGTGCCATCAGTGAGACCGGGACAGGGGGAGGCTATGGCTACACCTTC. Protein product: CAISETGTGGGYGYTF.

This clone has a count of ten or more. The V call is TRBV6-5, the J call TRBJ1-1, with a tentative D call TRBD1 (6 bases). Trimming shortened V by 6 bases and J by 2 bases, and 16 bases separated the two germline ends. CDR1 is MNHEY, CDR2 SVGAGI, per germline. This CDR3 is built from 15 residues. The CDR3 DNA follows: TGTGCCAGCAGGTGGGCCGGGACAACCAACACTGAAGCTTTCTTT. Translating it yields CASRWAGTTNTEAFF.

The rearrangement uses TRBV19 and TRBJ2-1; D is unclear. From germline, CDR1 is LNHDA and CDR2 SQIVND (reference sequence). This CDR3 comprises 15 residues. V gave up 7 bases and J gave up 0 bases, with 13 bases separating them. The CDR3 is CASTPTPSSYNEQFF. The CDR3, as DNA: TGTGCCAGTACCCCGACTCCGAGCTCCTACAATGAGCAGTTCTTC.

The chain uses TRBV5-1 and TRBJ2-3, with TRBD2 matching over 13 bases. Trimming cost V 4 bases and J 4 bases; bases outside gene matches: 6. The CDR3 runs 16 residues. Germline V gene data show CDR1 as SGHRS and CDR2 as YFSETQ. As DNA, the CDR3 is TGCGCCAGCAGCCAGGGACTAGCGGGATTGGCAGATACGCAGTATTTT. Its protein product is CASSQGLAGLADTQYF.

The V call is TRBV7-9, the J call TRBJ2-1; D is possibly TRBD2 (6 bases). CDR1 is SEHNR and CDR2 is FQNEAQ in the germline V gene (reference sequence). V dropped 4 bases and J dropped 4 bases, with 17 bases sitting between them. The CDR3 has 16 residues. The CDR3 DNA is TGTGCCAGCAGCTCCCCTACTAGCTCAATTTACAATGAGCAGTTCTTC. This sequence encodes CASSSPTSSIYNEQFF.

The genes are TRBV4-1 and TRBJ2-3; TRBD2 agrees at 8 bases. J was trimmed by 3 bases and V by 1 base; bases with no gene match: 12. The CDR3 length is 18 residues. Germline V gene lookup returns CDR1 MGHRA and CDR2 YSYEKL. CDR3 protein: CASSQVWSSSGLTDTQYF. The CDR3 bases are TGCGCCAGCAGCCAAGTTTGGTCGTCTAGCGGGCTGACAGATACGCAGTATTTT.

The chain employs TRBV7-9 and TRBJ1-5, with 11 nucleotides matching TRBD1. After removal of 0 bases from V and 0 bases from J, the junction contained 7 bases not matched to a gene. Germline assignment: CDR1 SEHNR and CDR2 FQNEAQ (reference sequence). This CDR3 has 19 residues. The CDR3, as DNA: TGTGCCAGCAGCTTAGCGGGACAGGGGGACTCATATAGCAATCAGCCCCAGCATTTT. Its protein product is CASSLAGQGDSYSNQPQHF.

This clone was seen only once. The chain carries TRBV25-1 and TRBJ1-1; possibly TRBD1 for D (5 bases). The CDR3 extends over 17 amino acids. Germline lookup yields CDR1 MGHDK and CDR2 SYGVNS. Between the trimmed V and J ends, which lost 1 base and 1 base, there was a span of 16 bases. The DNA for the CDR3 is TGTGCCAGCAGTGAATCCTTCGGCCAGGGAACGAACACTGAAGCTTTCTTT. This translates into CASSESFGQGTNTEAFF. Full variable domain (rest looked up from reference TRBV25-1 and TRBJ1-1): EADIYQTPRYLVIGTGKKITLECSQTMGHDKMYWYQQDPGMELHLIHYSYGVNSTEKGDLSSESTVSRIRTEHFPLTLESARPSHTSQYLCASSESFGQGTNTEAFFGQGTRLTVV.

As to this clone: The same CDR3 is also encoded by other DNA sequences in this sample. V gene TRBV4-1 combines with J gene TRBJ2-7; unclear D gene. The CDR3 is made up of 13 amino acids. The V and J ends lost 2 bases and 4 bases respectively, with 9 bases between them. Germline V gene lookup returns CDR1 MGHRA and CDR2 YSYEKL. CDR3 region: CASSQQRGYEQYV. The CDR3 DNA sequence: TGCGCCAGCAGCCAACAGAGAGGATACGAGCAGTACGTC.

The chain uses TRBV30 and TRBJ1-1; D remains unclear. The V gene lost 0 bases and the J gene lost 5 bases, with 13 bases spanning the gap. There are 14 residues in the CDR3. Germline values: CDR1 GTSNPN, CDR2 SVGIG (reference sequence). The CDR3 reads CAWSVRGVWTEAFF. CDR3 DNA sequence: TGTGCCTGGAGTGTACGAGGTGTGTGGACTGAAGCTTTCTTT.

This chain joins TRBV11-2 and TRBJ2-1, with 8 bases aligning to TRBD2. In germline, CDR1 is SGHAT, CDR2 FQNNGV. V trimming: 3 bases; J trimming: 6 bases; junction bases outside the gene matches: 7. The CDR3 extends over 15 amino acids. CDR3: CASSFGGRSSNEQFF. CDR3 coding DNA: TGTGCCAGCAGCTTCGGCGGGAGGAGTAGCAATGAGCAGTTCTTC.

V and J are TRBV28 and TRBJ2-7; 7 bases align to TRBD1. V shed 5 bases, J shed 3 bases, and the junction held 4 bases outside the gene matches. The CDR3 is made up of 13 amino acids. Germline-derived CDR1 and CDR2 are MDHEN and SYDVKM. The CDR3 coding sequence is TGTGCCAGCAGTCAGGGGACAGTCTACGAGCAGTACTTC. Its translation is CASSQGTVYEQYF.

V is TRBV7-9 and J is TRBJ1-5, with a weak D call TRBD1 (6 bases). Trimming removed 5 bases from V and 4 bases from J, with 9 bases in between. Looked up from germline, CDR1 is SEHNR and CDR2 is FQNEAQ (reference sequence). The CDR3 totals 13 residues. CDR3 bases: TGTGCCAGCAGCGAGGGGGGGAATCAGCCCCAGCATTTT. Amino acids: CASSEGGNQPQHF.

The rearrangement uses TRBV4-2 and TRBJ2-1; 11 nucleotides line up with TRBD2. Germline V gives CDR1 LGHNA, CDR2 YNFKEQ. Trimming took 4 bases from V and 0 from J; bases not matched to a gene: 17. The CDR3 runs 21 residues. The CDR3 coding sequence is TGTGCCAGCAGCCTCCTAAGTGGTAGCGGGAGGGTTTTGAGCTCCTACAATGAGCAGTTCTTC. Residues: CASSLLSGSGRVLSSYNEQFF.

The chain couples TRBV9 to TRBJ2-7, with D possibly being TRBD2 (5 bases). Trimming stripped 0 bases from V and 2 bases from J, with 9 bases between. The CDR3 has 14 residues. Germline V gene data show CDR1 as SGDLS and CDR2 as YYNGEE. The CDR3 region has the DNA TGTGCCAGCAGCGTAGAGGACTTCCCCTACGAGCAGTACTTC. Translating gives CASSVEDFPYEQYF.

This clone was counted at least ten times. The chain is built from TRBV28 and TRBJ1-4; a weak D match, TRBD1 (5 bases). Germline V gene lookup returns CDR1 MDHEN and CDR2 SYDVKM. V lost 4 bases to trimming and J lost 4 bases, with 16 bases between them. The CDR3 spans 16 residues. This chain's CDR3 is CASSYNRGDYNEKLFF. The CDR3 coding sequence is TGTGCCAGCAGTTATAACAGAGGGGACTATAATGAAAAACTGTTTTTT.

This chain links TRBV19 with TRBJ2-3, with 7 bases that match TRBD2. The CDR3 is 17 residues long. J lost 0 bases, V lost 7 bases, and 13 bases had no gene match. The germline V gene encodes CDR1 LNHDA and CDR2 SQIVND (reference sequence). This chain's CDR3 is CASKRGLVAGSTDTQYF. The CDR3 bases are TGTGCCAGTAAACGGGGGTTGGTAGCGGGCAGCACAGATACGCAGTATTTT. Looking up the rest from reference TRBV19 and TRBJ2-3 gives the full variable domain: DGGITQSPKYLFRKEGQNVTLSCEQNLNHDAMYWYRQDPGQGLRLIYYSQIVNDFQKGDIAEGYSVSREKKESFPLTVTSAQKNPTAFYLCASKRGLVAGSTDTQYFGPGTRLTVL.

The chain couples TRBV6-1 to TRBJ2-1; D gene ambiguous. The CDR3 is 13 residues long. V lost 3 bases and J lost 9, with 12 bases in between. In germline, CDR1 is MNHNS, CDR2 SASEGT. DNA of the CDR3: TGTGCCAGCAGTGATGCCCCACTCGTTGAGCAGTTCTTC. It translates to CASSDAPLVEQFF.